This T cell receptor (beta chain) originates from a study of T cell responses to AZD1222 COVID-19 vaccine. Overall study findings and caveats: Possibly, clonal diversity was underestimated; donors were largely white British and included more females. Repertoire collection took place solely once the T cell response had peaked.

In the case of this clone: Its antigen is unidentified.

TCRdb keeps only in-frame clones here, not all; method: immunoSEQ multiplex PCR. The table has fewer than 90,000 clones, around 83% seen once; the top ten hold 5.6%. V was pared by 1 base and J by 2 bases, with 8 bases between. Germline loops: CDR1 MGHRA, CDR2 YSYEKL. The CDR3 totals 15 residues. This material consisted of peripheral blood, taken 28 days after the second AZD1222 dose. The chain joins TRBV4-1 to TRBJ1-4, with unresolved D. This clonotype was obtained from an adult who received the AZD1222 COVID-19 vaccine. CDR3 in amino acids: CASSQVGSTNEKLFF. CDR3 DNA sequence: TGCGCCAGCAGCCAAGTGGGATCCACTAATGAAAAACTGTTTTTT.